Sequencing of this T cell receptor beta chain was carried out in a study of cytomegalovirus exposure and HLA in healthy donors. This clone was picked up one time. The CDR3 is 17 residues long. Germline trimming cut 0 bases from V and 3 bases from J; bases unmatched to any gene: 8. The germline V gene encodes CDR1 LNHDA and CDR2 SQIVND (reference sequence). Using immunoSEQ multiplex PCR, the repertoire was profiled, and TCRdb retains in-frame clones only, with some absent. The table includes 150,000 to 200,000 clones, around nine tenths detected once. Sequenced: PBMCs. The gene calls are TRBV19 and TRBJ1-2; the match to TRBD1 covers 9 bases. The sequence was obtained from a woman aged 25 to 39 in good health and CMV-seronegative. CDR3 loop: CASSIDEQGAQYYGYTF. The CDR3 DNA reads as TGTGCCAGTAGTATAGATGAACAGGGGGCGCAGTACTATGGCTACACCTTC. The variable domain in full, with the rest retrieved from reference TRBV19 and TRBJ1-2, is DGGITQSPKYLFRKEGQNVTLSCEQNLNHDAMYWYRQDPGQGLRLIYYSQIVNDFQKGDIAEGYSVSREKKESFPLTVTSAQKNPTAFYLCASSIDEQGAQYYGYTFGSGTRLTVV.